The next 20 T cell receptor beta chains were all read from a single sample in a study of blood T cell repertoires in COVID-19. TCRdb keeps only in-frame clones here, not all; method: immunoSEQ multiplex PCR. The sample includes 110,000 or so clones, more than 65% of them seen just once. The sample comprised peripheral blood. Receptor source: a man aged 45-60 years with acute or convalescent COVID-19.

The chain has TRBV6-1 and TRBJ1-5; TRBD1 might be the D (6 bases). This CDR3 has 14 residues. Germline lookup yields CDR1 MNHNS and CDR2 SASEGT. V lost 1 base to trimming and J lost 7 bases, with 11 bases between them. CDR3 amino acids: CASSEEGGRQPQHF. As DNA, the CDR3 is TGTGCCAGCAGTGAAGAAGGGGGACGGCAGCCCCAGCATTTT.

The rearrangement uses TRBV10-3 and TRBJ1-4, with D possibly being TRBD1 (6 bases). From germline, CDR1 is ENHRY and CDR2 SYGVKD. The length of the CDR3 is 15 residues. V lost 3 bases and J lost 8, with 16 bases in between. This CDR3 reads CAISDGGRAGEKLFF. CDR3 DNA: TGTGCCATCAGTGATGGGGGCAGGGCCGGCGAAAAACTGTTTTTT.

The CDR3 here is CASSPGLRNTEAFF. The CDR3 bases are TGTGCCAGCAGCCCCGGACTGCGGAACACTGAAGCTTTCTTT. The chain recombines TRBV11-2 with TRBJ1-1, with D hard to call. CDR3 length: 14 residues. V lost 5 bases and J lost 1, with 11 bases in between. Germline lookup yields CDR1 SGHAT and CDR2 FQNNGV.

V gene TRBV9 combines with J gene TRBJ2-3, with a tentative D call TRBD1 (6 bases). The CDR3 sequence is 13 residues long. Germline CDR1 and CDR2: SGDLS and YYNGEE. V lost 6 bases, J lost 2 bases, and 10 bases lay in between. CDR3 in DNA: TGTGCCAGCAAGGGGGAGTACACAGATACGCAGTATTTT. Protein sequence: CASKGEYTDTQYF.

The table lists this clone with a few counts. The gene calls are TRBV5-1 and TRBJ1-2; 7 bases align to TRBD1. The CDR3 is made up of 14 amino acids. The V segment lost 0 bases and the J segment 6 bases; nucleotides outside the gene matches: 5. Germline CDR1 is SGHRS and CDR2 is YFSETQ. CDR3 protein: CASSLATGEDGYTF. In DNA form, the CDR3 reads TGCGCCAGCAGCTTGGCCACAGGGGAAGATGGCTACACCTTC. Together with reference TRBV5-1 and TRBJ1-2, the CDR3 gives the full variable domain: KAGVTQTPRYLIKTRGQQVTLSCSPISGHRSVSWYQQTPGQGLQFLFEYFSETQRNKGNFPGRFSGRQFSNSRSEMNVSTLELGDSALYLCASSLATGEDGYTFGSGTRLTVV.

The CDR3 coding sequence is TGTGCCAGCAGAACGTCGTCGGGGGATCCCTCTGGGGCCAACGTCCTGACTTTC. Translation: CASRTSSGDPSGANVLTF. The chain carries TRBV7-2 and TRBJ2-6; D might be TRBD2 (6 bases). The CDR3 consists of 18 residues. V lost 6 bases to trimming and J lost 0 bases, with 18 bases between them. CDR1 is SGHTA and CDR2 is FQGNSA in the germline V gene.

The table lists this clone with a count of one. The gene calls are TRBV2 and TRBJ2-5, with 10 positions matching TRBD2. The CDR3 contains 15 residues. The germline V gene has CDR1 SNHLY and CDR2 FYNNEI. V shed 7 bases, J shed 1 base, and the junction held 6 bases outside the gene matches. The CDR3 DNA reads TGTGCCAGCAATATAGCGGGGGGCCCCCAAGAGACCCAGTACTTC. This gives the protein CASNIAGGPQETQYF.

The chain's CDR3 is CASSQAPYQETQYF. For the CDR3, the DNA is TGCGCCAGCAGCCAAGCCCCGTACCAAGAGACCCAGTACTTC. The chain joins TRBV4-1 to TRBJ2-5; no definite D call. Trimming took 1 base from V and 0 from J, leaving 6 bases between them. The CDR3 is made up of 14 amino acids. Germline V lookup: CDR1 MGHRA, CDR2 YSYEKL.

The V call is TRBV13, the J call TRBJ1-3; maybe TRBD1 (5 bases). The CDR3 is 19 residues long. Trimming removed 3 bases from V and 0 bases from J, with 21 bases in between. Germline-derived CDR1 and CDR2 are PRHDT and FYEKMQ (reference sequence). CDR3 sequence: CASSFFFRGGPSSGNTIYF. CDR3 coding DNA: TGTGCCAGCAGCTTCTTTTTCCGGGGGGGACCCAGCTCTGGAAACACCATATATTTT.

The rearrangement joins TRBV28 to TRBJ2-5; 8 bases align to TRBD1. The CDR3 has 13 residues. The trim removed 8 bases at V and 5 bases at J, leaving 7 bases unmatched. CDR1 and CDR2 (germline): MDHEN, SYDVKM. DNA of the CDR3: TGTGCCAGCTCCTCGACAGGGGTTGAGACCCAGTACTTC. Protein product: CASSSTGVETQYF.

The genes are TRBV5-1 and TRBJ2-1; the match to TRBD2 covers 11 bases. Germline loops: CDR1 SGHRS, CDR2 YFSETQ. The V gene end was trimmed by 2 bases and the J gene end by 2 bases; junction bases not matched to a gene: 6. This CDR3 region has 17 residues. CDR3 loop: CASSLTGTSGPYNEQFF. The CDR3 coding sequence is TGCGCCAGCAGCTTAACAGGGACTAGCGGACCCTACAATGAGCAGTTCTTC.

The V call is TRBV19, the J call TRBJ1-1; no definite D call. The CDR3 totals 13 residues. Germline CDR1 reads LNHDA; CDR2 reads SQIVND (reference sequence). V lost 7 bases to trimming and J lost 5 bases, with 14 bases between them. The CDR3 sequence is CASMWSALTEAFF. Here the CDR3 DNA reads TGTGCCAGTATGTGGTCCGCGCTTACTGAAGCTTTCTTT.

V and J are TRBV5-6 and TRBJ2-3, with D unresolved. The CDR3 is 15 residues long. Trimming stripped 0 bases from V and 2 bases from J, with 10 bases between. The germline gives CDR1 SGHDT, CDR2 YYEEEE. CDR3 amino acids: CASSLGWRPTDTQYF. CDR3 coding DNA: TGTGCCAGCAGCTTGGGTTGGAGACCCACAGATACGCAGTATTTT.

CDR3 nucleotides: TGTGCCAGCAGCGTAGTAGGGGGAAAGGGTGCAGATACGCAGTATTTT. Translation gives CASSVVGGKGADTQYF. The V gene is TRBV9, the J gene TRBJ2-3; possible D gene TRBD1, 6 bases. Germline CDR1 and CDR2: SGDLS and YYNGEE. The CDR3 spans 16 residues. The ends were cut back, 0 bases at V and 4 bases at J, with 15 bases in the middle.

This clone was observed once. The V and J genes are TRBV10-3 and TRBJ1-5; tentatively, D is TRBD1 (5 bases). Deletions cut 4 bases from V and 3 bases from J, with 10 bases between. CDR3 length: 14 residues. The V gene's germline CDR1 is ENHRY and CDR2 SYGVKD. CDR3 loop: CAISADSNNQPQHF. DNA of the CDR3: TGTGCCATCAGTGCCGACAGCAACAATCAGCCCCAGCATTTT.

The CDR3 region has the DNA TGTGCCATCAGTGATAGGGACTCAGAATCACCCCTCCACTTT. Its protein product is CAISDRDSESPLHF. The V gene is TRBV10-3, the J gene TRBJ1-6; D perhaps matches TRBD1 (5 bases). The V end was cut by 3 bases, the J end by 10 bases, with 13 bases between. The CDR3 consists of 14 residues. Per the germline V gene, CDR1 is ENHRY and CDR2 is SYGVKD.

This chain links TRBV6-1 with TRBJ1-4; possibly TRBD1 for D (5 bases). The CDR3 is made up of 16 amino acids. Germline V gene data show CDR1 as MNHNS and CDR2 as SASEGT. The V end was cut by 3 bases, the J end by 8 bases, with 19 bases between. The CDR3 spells CASSDPQWGEREKLFF. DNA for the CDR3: TGTGCCAGCAGTGACCCCCAATGGGGGGAAAGGGAAAAACTGTTTTTT.

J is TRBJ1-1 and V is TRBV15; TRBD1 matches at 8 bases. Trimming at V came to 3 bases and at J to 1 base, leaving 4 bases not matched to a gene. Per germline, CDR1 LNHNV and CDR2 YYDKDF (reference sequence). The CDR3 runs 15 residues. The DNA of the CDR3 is TGTGCCACCAGCAGGGGGACAGGACGGAACACTGAAGCTTTCTTT. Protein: CATSRGTGRNTEAFF.

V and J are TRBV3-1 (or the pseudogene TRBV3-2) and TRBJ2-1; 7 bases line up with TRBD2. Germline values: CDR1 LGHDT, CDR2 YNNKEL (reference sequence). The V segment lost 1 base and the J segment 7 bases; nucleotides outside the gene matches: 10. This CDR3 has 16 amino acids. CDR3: CASSQGRAGLYNEQFF. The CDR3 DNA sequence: TGTGCCAGCAGCCAAGGGCGAGCGGGGCTCTATAATGAGCAGTTCTTC.

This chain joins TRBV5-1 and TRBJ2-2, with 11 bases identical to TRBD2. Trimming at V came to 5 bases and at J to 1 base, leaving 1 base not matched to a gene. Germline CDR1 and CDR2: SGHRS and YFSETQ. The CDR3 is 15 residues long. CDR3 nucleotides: TGCGCCAGCAGAGGACTAGCGGGGAACACCGGGGAGCTGTTTTTT. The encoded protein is CASRGLAGNTGELFF.